Sequencing of this T cell receptor beta chain was carried out in a study of T-cell memory formation after mild COVID-19. CDR3 length: 15 residues. Per germline, CDR1 LGHDT and CDR2 YNNKEL (reference sequence). As to this clonotype: Its ends do not fully match the called genes, so a read error is possible.

TCRdb re-derived calls from the 5' RACE reads in MiXCR, one entry per CDR3 protein. The sample comprises approximately 340,000 distinct CDR3 sequences, over 10% of which are singletons, and about a fifth rests with the top ten. The V gene is TRBV3-1, the J gene TRBJ2-1; 11 bases fit TRBD2. Input material: PBMCs or a T cell subset sorted from them (not recorded which). The receptor's source is a man aged 18-30 years who had mild COVID-19 (a few samples of this study predate the infection). Cell type and time point are not known. This chain's CDR3 is CSSSQRELAGGNRFF. The CDR3 DNA is TGTTCCAGCAGCCAAAGGGAGCTAGCGGGGGGAAATCGGTTCTTC.